This T cell receptor (beta chain) came from a study of vaccination and CD4 T cells after COVID-19. Overall study context: Between diagnosis and the drawing of post-COVID samples lay a median approximately 94 days (range 35 to 161). Either a CEFX pool, an HIV-1 Nef pool, or no peptide was added to control cultures.

CD4+ T cells that had been cultured provided DNA sequenced with the Oncomine TCR Beta short-read assay. MiXCR was run by TCRdb on the PCR reads, yielding one entry per CDR3 protein. The sample lists roughly 10,000 distinct CDR3 sequences; about 54% were seen once. Trimming took 4 bases from V and 3 from J, leaving 10 bases between them. There are 14 residues in the CDR3. CDR1 is SGHRS, CDR2 YFSETQ, per germline. This clonotype was seen only once. Antigen: not known. Treatment given: approximately 9-day PBMC culture with coronavirus spike peptide pools or control peptides (ViraFEST assay). The V call is TRBV5-1, the J call TRBJ1-4, with a weak D call TRBD1 (6 bases). The clonotype was recovered from a human donor who had recovered from COVID-19. The sample taken for sequencing was CD4+ T cells from blood, cultured in vitro. The CDR3 reads CASSRTAPNEKLFF. In DNA form, the CDR3 reads TGCGCCAGCAGCCGGACAGCCCCTAATGAAAAACTGTTTTTT.